The clone carrying this TCR beta chain has a handful of counts. What it recognizes is unknown. The sample originates from a study of beta chain features in type 1 diabetes. Study-wide findings and caveats: Shortening that was moderate but significant affected the TCRB CDR3s of Type 1 diabetes patients in all four CD4+ subsets. Naive, central memory and Treg TCRB repertoires appeared more alike in patients than in healthy donors.

The V and J ends lost 1 base and 2 bases, in that order; junction bases with no gene match: 9. The CDR3 is made up of 17 amino acids. CDR1 and CDR2 (germline): SEHNR, FQNEAQ (reference sequence). The isolated RNA, all of it, was reverse transcribed, so expressed TCRB transcripts were what got sequenced. Using immunoSEQ multiplex PCR, the repertoire was profiled, and TCRdb retains in-frame clones only, with some absent. Of a few hundred thousand clones listed, under 13% are singletons. Sequenced: naive CD4+ T cells from blood. The chain links TRBV7-9 to TRBJ2-3; 7 positions agree with TRBD1. The TCR comes from a man between 25 and 39 years old with type 1 diabetes. The CDR3 bases are TGTGCCAGCAGCTTAGAACAGAAGGGACAGTTCACAGATACGCAGTATTTT. Protein sequence: CASSLEQKGQFTDTQYF.